This TCR beta chain was sequenced during a study of blood T cells in healthy people across ages (dated by TCRdb to between 2014 and 2017). For the study in its entirety: In model experiments, roughly one uniquely barcoded TCR beta cDNA molecule per two T cells was captured by template switching. The study measured age-related changes in TCR beta repertoire diversity using deep sequencing normalized with unique cDNA molecular identifiers. To avoid experimental bias, donors of different ages were randomly spread across the sequencing lanes. For two donors (one aged 18 to 30 and one aged 80 or older), the study analyzed two additional independent replicas of 1 million unique cDNA reads from the same blood draw. Four age groups were formed from the donors: young (average roughly 15 years), middle-aged (around 40), aged (roughly 59) and long-lived (about 80).

Of note for this clonotype: There is no known antigen for this receptor. No base-level quality is on record; no much larger clone is a single base apart.

Donors were 39 systemically healthy Caucasian individuals from Russia aged roughly 6 to 95 years. Approximately 10 milliliters of peripheral blood were collected from each donor into EDTA-treated Vacutainer tubes. Ficoll-Paque density-gradient centrifugation was used to isolate PBMCs, with at least 7 million per sample. Trizol reagent was used to extract total RNA from the PBMCs, yielding at least 5 micrograms per sample. For every donor, an aliquot of PBMCs went through flow cytometry to measure the percentages of naive CD45RAhigh/CD27high T cells. What the work shows at the level of the full study, not this receptor alone: Observed TCR beta diversity correlated strongly with the percentage of naive T cells measured by flow cytometry. Observed TCR beta diversity per million T cells fell roughly linearly with age, and a significant reduction was already apparent by age roughly 40. Since profiling was done on bulk unsorted PBMCs, naive and antigen-experienced compartments could not be conclusively compared. Because donor CMV infection status was unknown, age-related changes in expanded clonotypes were potentially confounded. Estimates of total diversity from one million sequenced T cells were regarded as lower bounds and underestimates. The long-lived group showed more naive CD4+ T cells, fewer expanded clones and increased TCR diversity than the aged group, suggesting age selection.

Relative to germline, V is 0 bases shorter and J is 7 bases shorter, with 12 bases between their ends. The germline V gene encodes CDR1 LNHNV and CDR2 YYDKDF (reference sequence). The CDR3 sequence holds 14 residues, the cysteine and phenylalanine included. Only the CDR3 DNA is retained, 42 bases long and in frame from the first base. The library was produced with 5' RACE. Sequencing was performed on an Illumina HiSeq 2500. A second PCR of about 6 to 11 cycles was run with a J-beta primer mix and a sample-barcoded 5' primer. Each TCR beta cDNA molecule received a unique molecular identifier from a template-switch 5' adaptor carrying 12 random nucleotides. At least 2.5 million CDR3-containing paired-end reads were obtained from each sample. All of the RNA was converted into first-strand cDNA using the Mint cDNA synthesis kit, with a TRBC-specific oligonucleotide serving as the primer. After uracil-DNA glycosylase treatment, a first 18-cycle PCR used universal primers M1SS and BC2_uni_R on all cDNA. The paper's data handling went like this. For normalization, 1 million high-quality reads were randomly selected from each sample, with every read carrying a distinct molecular identifier. Instead of being binned into consensus sequences, reads that shared molecular identifiers were thrown out. MiTCR, with a Q25 quality threshold and the strictest error-elimination algorithm, was used for CDR3 identification, clonotype clustering and error correction. A nonparametric unseen species model using Euler transformation provided a lower-bound estimate of total TCR beta diversity. The public reads were quality trimmed at Q25 with fastp and then assembled into clones with MiXCR by TCRdb, keeping productive beta chains. For every CDR3 protein sequence, its rows merge into one entry that carries the most common genes and DNA. The V and J calls here are based on TCRdb, not the publication. For this sample there are about 680,000 distinct CDR3 sequences; more than 40% appear just once. Roughly 34% of the sample rests with the top ten.

This TCR was sampled from a woman aged 60 to 75 in good health. In this chain, TRBV15 is recombined with TRBJ2-5; the D gene is unclear. The sample taken for sequencing was blood. The nucleotide sequence is TGTGCCACCAGCAGAGAAAGGAAGGGTCCGACCCAGTACTTC. Its amino acids are CATSRERKGPTQYF.